This paragraph covers one T cell receptor (beta chain) sequence. The antigen is undetermined. A read error may explain this, as a much larger clone is one base away. The sample belongs to a study of T cell repertoires in cytomegalovirus infection. About the study: Evidence of both CMV infection and a matching HLA type came from public TCR beta signatures. General study findings and limits: HLA-C-restricted CMV-specific TCR beta clonotypes prevailed in the ex vivo response. Carriers of CMV plus the relevant HLA were identified by cumulative public TCR beta family frequency.

TCRdb reprocessed the reads via MiXCR and lists one record per CDR3 protein. The sample shows just under 300,000 distinct CDR3 sequences, about 9.2% of them seen only once. The CDR3 consists of 15 residues. Trimming took 6 bases from V and 2 from J; bases not matched to a gene: 5. CDR1 ENHRY and CDR2 SYGVKD come from the germline V gene. The chain has TRBV10-3 and TRBJ2-1, with 9 bases fitting TRBD2. The receptor's source is a human donor in good health (CMV status not recorded). Some clones in this sample may be carry-over from other donors' samples. Specimen: PBMCs. Here the CDR3 reads CAIRYSGSPYNEQFF. DNA for the CDR3: TGTGCCATCAGGTATAGCGGGAGCCCCTACAATGAGCAGTTCTTC.